This TCR beta chain came from a study of cytomegalovirus exposure and HLA in healthy donors. On this clone itself: The antigen is not known.

At sampling all donors were nominally healthy, likely with unrecorded immune exposures. The PCR made use of 60 Vbeta and 13 Jbeta primers. Sequenced by immunoSEQ multiplex PCR; TCRdb stores in-frame clones only, minus some. The sample contains 150,000 to 200,000 clones, just under 80% of which appear only once. Study-level results: Looking again later, the authors saw that most CMV-associated TCR beta chains seemed HLA-restricted. TCR beta chain V- and J-gene trimming was linked, in a later analysis, to a missense variant in DCLRE1C. A later analysis showed TCR association rates differing by HLA locus, peaking at DRB1 and lowest at HLA-C.

The TCR comes from a woman in her 50s in good health and CMV-seropositive. The sample taken for sequencing was PBMCs.

The CDR3 DNA reads as TGTGCCAGCCAGTCCCAGGCGTACAATGAGCAGTTCTTC. Encoded protein: CASQSQAYNEQFF. This chain links TRBV2 with TRBJ2-1; D ambiguous. Trimming took 8 bases from V and 4 from J, leaving 12 bases between them. The CDR3 covers 13 residues. The germline V gene has CDR1 SNHLY and CDR2 FYNNEI.